This TCR beta chain was recorded in a study of long-term antiretroviral therapy in people with HIV. The study, taken as a whole, reports: Pre-ART clonal expansion yielded clones that dominated the repertoire at all time points.

CDR1 and CDR2 (germline): SNHLY, FYNNEI. CDR3 size: 13 residues. V shed 7 bases, J shed 8 bases, and the junction held 10 bases outside the gene matches. The libraries were made with immunoSEQ v3.0 at survey level. Sequencing was intended to reach about 35,000-55,000 T-cell genomes per sample. Measured with immunoSEQ multiplex PCR; TCRdb has only the in-frame clones, and not every one. The table records about 8,600 clones, 75% to 80% of them present only once. This clone was detected a few times. Its antigen remains unidentified. The chain couples TRBV2 to TRBJ1-1; 7 bases agree with TRBD1. Sequencing used unsorted PBMCs, obtained 0.6 years before starting antiretroviral therapy. The clonotype was recovered from a middle-aged man with HIV. The CDR3 DNA reads as TGTGCCAGCACCAGAGACAGGGAGGAAGAAGCTTTCTTT. It codes for CASTRDREEEAFF.